The 30 T cell receptor beta chains given below trace back to one sample, sequenced in a study of T cell clonality in common variable immunodeficiency. Some clones are missing from TCRdb's copy, which holds only in-frame ones; the method was immunoSEQ multiplex PCR. The sample shows about 35,000 clones, none of them appearing just once. Sequenced material: peripheral blood mononuclear cells. Source of these receptors: a person aged 18-69 years in good health.

There are many counts of this clone. With the read ending 3 residues before the CDR3 end, the germline J gene is used to fill in that end. V usage is TRBV16 and J usage is TRBJ1-2; D not resolved. Germline values: CDR1 KGHSY, CDR2 FQNENV. The CDR3 has 12 residues. The part of the CDR3 DNA that was read is TGTGCCAGCAGCCCGGCGGGTATCGGC. It translates to CASSPAGIG. The complete CDR3 protein is CASSPAGIGYTF.

This clone was picked up many times. The read finishes 3 residues shy of the CDR3 end, and the germline J gene is used to complete it. Distinct nucleotide sequences in the sample also encode this CDR3. The J gene is TRBJ2-5, the V gene TRBV5-1; tentatively, D is TRBD1 (5 bases). With 1 base removed from V and 1 base from J, the gap between germline ends came to 5 bases. The CDR3 loop spans 13 amino acids. Germline CDR1 is SGHRS and CDR2 is YFSETQ. The covered CDR3 bases are TGCGCCAGCAGCTTGCAGGGCCAAGAGACC. Protein: CASSLQGQET. The complete CDR3 reads CASSLQGQETQYF. The full variable domain, rest sourced from reference TRBV5-1 and TRBJ2-5, is KAGVTQTPRYLIKTRGQQVTLSCSPISGHRSVSWYQQTPGQGLQFLFEYFSETQRNKGNFPGRFSGRQFSNSRSEMNVSTLELGDSALYLCASSLQGQETQYFGPGTRLLVL.

Ten or more counts support this clone. The read finishes 3 residues shy of the CDR3 end, and the germline J gene is used to complete it. The V and J genes are TRBV7-6 and TRBJ2-7; 8 nucleotides match TRBD1. The CDR3 is 14 amino acids. V dropped 0 bases and J dropped 3; count of bases not matched to a gene: 1. CDR1 is SGHVS and CDR2 is FNYEAQ in the germline V gene. Incomplete CDR3 DNA: TGTGCCAGCAGCTTAGCGGACAGGGACTACGAG. This gives the protein CASSLADRDYE. The full CDR3 reads CASSLADRDYEQYF.

This clone is classed as large. Sequence at one end of the junction differs from germline and may be a read error. The CDR3 goes on 3 residues after the read ends, and that part is filled in from the germline J gene. The chain recombines TRBV7-7 with TRBJ2-1, with 15 bases aligning to TRBD2. The CDR3 extends over 15 amino acids. Germline V gives CDR1 SSHAT, CDR2 FNYEAQ (reference sequence). The chain's CDR3 is CASSLGLAGGNEQFF. The covered CDR3 bases are TGTGCTAGCAGCCTGGGACTAGCGGGAGGTAATGAG. Complete variable domain (other parts from reference TRBV7-7 and TRBJ2-1): GAGVSQSPRYKVTKRGQDVTLRCDPISSHATLYWYQQALGQGPEFLTYFNYEAQPDKSGLPSDRFSAERPEGSISTLTIQRTEQRDSAMYRCASSLGLAGGNEQFFGPGTRLTVL.

This clone has at least ten counts. The read ends 3 residues before the CDR3 terminus; that terminus is restored from the germline J gene. V gene TRBV20-1 combines with J gene TRBJ1-2; 8 bases line up with TRBD1. In germline, CDR1 is DFQATT, CDR2 SNEGSKA (reference sequence). The V segment lost 5 bases and the J segment 4 bases; nucleotides outside the gene matches: 9. This CDR3 comprises 14 residues. The CDR3 DNA, read in part, is TGCAGTGCTCTTCCGGGACAGGATTTCTATGGC. It yields the protein CSALPGQDFYG. The whole CDR3 is CSALPGQDFYGYTF.

Turning to this clone: The CDR3 end is not reached by the read, which stops 3 residues before it; the germline J gene fills it in. This sequence joins TRBV7-8 and TRBJ2-3; no definite D call. CDR3 length: 14 residues. Per germline, CDR1 SGHVS and CDR2 FQNEAQ. The V and J ends lost 1 base and 6 bases respectively, with 11 bases between them. Incomplete CDR3 DNA: TGTGCCAGCAGCTTAGTTCAATGGGCGGATACG. Protein: CASSLVQWADT. The complete CDR3 protein is CASSLVQWADTQYF.

This clone was seen repeatedly, ten times or more. The read is 3 residues too short to cover the CDR3 end, so that end is filled in from the germline J gene. The chain uses TRBV5-1 and TRBJ2-1; D might be TRBD1 (5 bases). CDR1 and CDR2 (germline): SGHRS, YFSETQ. V lost 6 bases and J 3 bases, leaving 19 bases between the germline ends. The CDR3 contains 16 residues. Incomplete CDR3 DNA: TGCGCCAGCACATCCGGACCCAGGGATGGCTACAATGAG. It yields the protein CASTSGPRDGYNE. The CDR3 in its entirety is CASTSGPRDGYNEQFF.

Many counts were recorded for this clone. The CDR3 end falls 3 residues outside the read, so it is completed with the germline J gene. V and J are TRBV30 and TRBJ1-1; 7 bases map to TRBD1. Trimming at V came to 2 bases and at J to 4 bases, leaving 4 bases not matched to a gene. This CDR3 contains 13 residues. Per germline, CDR1 GTSNPN and CDR2 SVGIG (reference sequence). CDR3 residues: CAWSRQGVTEAFF. CDR3 DNA (partial): TGTGCCTGGAGTCGACAGGGAGTCACTGAA.

This clone was counted at least ten times. Coverage ceases 3 residues before the CDR3 finishes, and the germline J gene fills in the end. V is TRBV18 and J is TRBJ2-1; TRBD1 matches at 10 bases. The CDR3 covers 14 residues. V shed 3 bases, J shed 7 bases, and the junction held 3 bases outside the gene matches. Germline assignment: CDR1 KGHSH and CDR2 LQKENI. The CDR3 sequence: CASSPGQGLNEQFF. The sequenced CDR3 bases are TGTGCCAGCTCACCGGGACAGGGGTTAAATGAG.

A word on this clone: The read ends 3 residues before the CDR3 terminus; that terminus is restored from the germline J gene. V gene TRBV19 combines with J gene TRBJ1-2; 8 bases fit TRBD1. This CDR3 has 13 residues. Per germline, CDR1 LNHDA and CDR2 SQIVND (reference sequence). The CDR3 loop reads CASSTLQGDDYTF. The covered CDR3 bases are TGTGCCAGTAGTACCCTACAGGGGGATGAC.

The table lists this clone with many counts. The read gets to within 3 residues of the CDR3 end, and the germline J gene fills in the rest. The chain uses TRBV29-1 and TRBJ2-5; 7 nucleotides line up with TRBD1. Germline V gives CDR1 SQVTM, CDR2 ANQGSEA. The CDR3 contains 12 residues. Trimming at V came to 6 bases and at J to 3 bases, leaving 4 bases not matched to a gene. Partial CDR3 DNA: TGCAGCGTCGTTGACAGGGAAGAGACC. This encodes CSVVDREET. The full-length CDR3 reads as CSVVDREETQYF. Based on the CDR3 plus reference TRBV29-1 and TRBJ2-5, the full variable domain is SAVISQKPSRDICQRGTSLTIQCQVDSQVTMMFWYRQQPGQSLTLIATANQGSEATYESGFVIDKFPISRPNLTFSTLTVSNMSPEDSSIYLCSVVDREETQYFGPGTRLLVL.

The table lists this clone with a few counts. The covered CDR3 bases are TGCAGTGCTACCCTCGGGGAGTACACAGATACG. Protein product: CSATLGEYTDT. The CDR3, in full, reads CSATLGEYTDTQYF. The rearrangement uses TRBV20-1 and TRBJ2-3; D might be TRBD2 (5 bases). The CDR3 is cut off 3 residues early in the read; its end comes from the germline J gene. CDR1 is DFQATT, CDR2 SNEGSKA, per germline (reference sequence). This CDR3 contains 14 residues. V was pared by 4 bases and J by 2 bases, with 13 bases between.

This clone has at least ten counts. The CDR3 extends 3 residues past the end of the read, so its final part is completed from the germline J gene. The chain couples TRBV13 to TRBJ1-4; D is undetermined. Germline V gene lookup returns CDR1 PRHDT and CDR2 FYEKMQ (reference sequence). The ends were cut back, 0 bases at V and 0 bases at J, with 14 bases in the middle. This CDR3 contains 18 residues. The CDR3 bases that were read are TGTGCCAGCAGCTTAGGGCCAGTTTCATCTGCAACTAATGAAAAA. It is translated as CASSLGPVSSATNEK. The CDR3 as a whole reads CASSLGPVSSATNEKLFF. Variable domain in full (rest from reference TRBV13 and TRBJ1-4): AAGVIQSPRHLIKEKRETATLKCYPIPRHDTVYWYQQGPGQDPQFLISFYEKMQSDKGSIPDRFSAQQFSDYHSELNMSSLELGDSALYFCASSLGPVSSATNEKLFFGSGTQLSVL.

This clone was seen repeatedly, ten times or more. The CDR3 end lies 3 residues beyond the end of the read and is filled in from the germline J gene. V and J are TRBV2 and TRBJ2-2; TRBD2 matches at 13 bases. Per the germline V gene, CDR1 is SNHLY and CDR2 is FYNNEI. V trimming: 9 bases; J trimming: 8 bases; junction bases outside the gene matches: 12. CDR3 length equals 16 residues. The DNA read from the CDR3 is TGTGCCAGTCTCGGGACTAGCGGGATGTTGTCGGGGGAG. It encodes CASLGTSGMLSGE. The whole CDR3 protein is CASLGTSGMLSGELFF.

In this sample, this clone turned up many times. The missing CDR3 end, 3 residues past where the read stops, is filled in from the germline J gene. The rearrangement joins TRBV12-3 or TRBV12-4 to TRBJ1-1; TRBD1 matches at 10 bases. This CDR3 is 15 amino acids long. With 5 bases clipped from V and 4 bases from J, the junction kept 7 bases outside the gene matches. The sequenced part of the CDR3 DNA is TGTGCCAGCAGTCTTCGGGACAGGGGAGCCACTGAA. Encoded protein: CASSLRDRGATE. The entire CDR3 is CASSLRDRGATEAFF.

This clone appeared many times. The read ends 3 residues early relative to the CDR3; the germline J gene fills the gap. The rearrangement links TRBV5-1 to TRBJ2-6; weak D call: TRBD2 (5 bases). Germline V gene sequence: CDR1 SGHRS, CDR2 YFSETQ. The CDR3 is 15 residues long. Deletions cut 4 bases from V and 1 base from J, with 9 bases between. The sequenced part of the CDR3 DNA is TGCGCCAGCAGCCCCACGGGGTCTGGGGCCAACGTC. Encoded protein: CASSPTGSGANV. The whole CDR3 protein is CASSPTGSGANVLTF.

This clone was picked up many times. The sequence runs out 3 residues before the end of the CDR3; the remainder is reconstructed from the germline J gene. The rearrangement uses TRBV19 and TRBJ1-5; D is possibly TRBD1 (6 bases). This CDR3 is built from 18 residues. Germline-derived CDR1 and CDR2 are LNHDA and SQIVND (reference sequence). Trimming removed 3 bases from V and 2 bases from J, with 20 bases in between. Incomplete CDR3 DNA: TGTGCCAGTAGTATCGAGCCGGGACACGGACAAGGCAATCAGCCC. It codes for CASSIEPGHGQGNQP. The full CDR3 is CASSIEPGHGQGNQPQHF.

This clone was recorded many times. The read ends 3 residues shy of where the CDR3 ends; the end is completed using the germline J gene. The V gene is TRBV7-2, the J gene TRBJ1-2; D is perhaps TRBD1 (6 bases). The CDR3 has 15 amino acids. CDR1 is SGHTA, CDR2 FQGNSA, per germline. CDR3 DNA, as far as it was read: TGTGCCAGCAGCTTAGGAACAGGGCAAAGGGAGGGC. Translating gives CASSLGTGQREG. In full, the CDR3 is CASSLGTGQREGYTF.

This clone was observed many times. The CDR3 end lies 3 residues beyond the end of the read and is filled in from the germline J gene. The J gene is TRBJ2-4, the V gene TRBV19; D not resolved. Per germline, CDR1 LNHDA and CDR2 SQIVND (reference sequence). Trimming removed 4 bases from V and 0 bases from J, with 7 bases in between. The CDR3 length is 14 residues. CDR3 loop: CASSTPLAKNIQYF. The CDR3 bases that were read are TGTGCCAGTAGTACGCCACTAGCCAAAAACATT.

This clone was counted at least ten times. The CDR3 extends 3 residues past the end of the read, so its final part is completed from the germline J gene. The chain carries TRBV7-6 and TRBJ2-7, with 11 bases lining up with TRBD2. CDR3 size: 18 residues. CDR1 SGHVS and CDR2 FNYEAQ come from the germline V gene. J was trimmed by 3 bases and V by 4 bases; bases with no gene match: 14. Here the CDR3 reads CASSSQGIDTSGSYEQYF. The DNA read from the CDR3 is TGTGCCAGCAGCTCCCAGGGTATTGACACTAGCGGGAGCTACGAG.

In this sample, this clone turned up many times. The DNA ends 3 residues before the CDR3 does, and the rest of the CDR3 is filled in from the germline J gene. The chain couples TRBV7-8 to TRBJ2-2; D possibly matches TRBD1 or TRBD2 (5 bases each). The CDR3 runs to 15 residues. Germline CDR1 is SGHVS and CDR2 is FQNEAQ. Here the CDR3 reads CASNEGLSYNSPLFF. The CDR3 DNA, read in part, is TGTGCCAGCAATGAGGGGCTCTCCTATAATTCACCG.

This clone has ten or more counts. The read finishes 3 residues shy of the CDR3 end, and the germline J gene is used to complete it. This chain links TRBV19 with TRBJ2-3; D is undetermined. V lost 8 bases and J 2 bases, leaving 5 bases between the germline ends. There are 11 residues in the CDR3. CDR1 is LNHDA, CDR2 SQIVND, per germline (reference sequence). CDR3 bases read: TGTGCCAGTCGTGTCACAGATACG. Translating it yields CASRVTDT. The whole CDR3 reads CASRVTDTQYF.

This clone was detected many times. The CDR3 end lies 3 residues beyond the end of the read and is filled in from the germline J gene. The genes are TRBV19 and TRBJ1-2; D is perhaps TRBD1 (5 bases). Germline loops: CDR1 LNHDA, CDR2 SQIVND (reference sequence). This CDR3 is 13 amino acids long. The CDR3 loop reads CASSIPGGVGYTF. Partial CDR3 DNA: TGTGCCAGTAGCATACCGGGGGGGGTCGGC.

This clone was counted ten times or more. Read sequence stops 3 residues before the CDR3 end, and the germline J gene provides the missing end. This chain joins TRBV10-3 and TRBJ2-2, with D perhaps TRBD1 (6 bases). V was trimmed by 6 bases and J by 5 bases, leaving 16 bases between them. This CDR3 is 15 amino acids long. Germline V CDR1 and CDR2: ENHRY, SYGVKD. The CDR3 region is CAIRDSSDRTGELFF. Partial CDR3 DNA: TGTGCCATCAGGGACTCCTCGGACAGAACCGGGGAG.

This clone was picked up many times. The read comes to an end 3 residues before the CDR3 does, leaving the germline J gene to fill in the end. This sequence joins TRBV2 and TRBJ2-5; the match to TRBD2 covers 10 bases. V was pared by 4 bases and J by 5 bases, with 4 bases of the junction left unmatched. Germline assignment: CDR1 SNHLY and CDR2 FYNNEI. The CDR3 loop spans 14 amino acids. The CDR3 DNA, read in part, is TGTGCCAGCAGTGCTCAGCGGGAGGGGGAGACC. As protein: CASSAQREGET. The whole CDR3 is CASSAQREGETQYF.

In this sample, this clone turned up a few times. The sequenced fragment ends 3 residues before the CDR3 boundary, so the rest is inferred from the germline J gene. The identical CDR3 is also encoded by other nucleotide sequences in the sample. The chain couples TRBV20-1 to TRBJ1-2, with 7 bases aligning to TRBD1. The CDR3 runs to 17 residues. Germline V gene sequence: CDR1 DFQATT, CDR2 SNEGSKA (reference sequence). Partial CDR3 DNA: TGCAGTGCTGGTCCCGAATATACAAAGGGACAGTACGGCGGA. Its protein product is CSAGPEYTKGQYGG. The entire CDR3 protein reads CSAGPEYTKGQYGGYTF.

This clone has at least ten counts. The read gets to within 3 residues of the CDR3 end, and the germline J gene fills in the rest. This chain connects TRBV7-3 to TRBJ2-2; TRBD1 agrees at 7 bases. The CDR3 loop spans 13 amino acids. Germline V gene sequence: CDR1 SGHTA, CDR2 FQGTGA. V trimming: 5 bases; J trimming: 6 bases; junction bases outside the gene matches: 3. The DNA read from the CDR3 is TGTGCCAGCAGCGCCGACAGGGCCGGGGAG. It encodes CASSADRAGE. The complete CDR3 protein is CASSADRAGELFF.

This clone was observed at least ten times. From the germline J gene comes the end of the CDR3, since the read stops 3 residues before it. This chain uses TRBV20-1 with TRBJ2-3, with D tentatively TRBD1 (5 bases). CDR3 size: 13 residues. V dropped 1 base and J dropped 4 bases, with 9 bases sitting between them. Germline CDR1 and CDR2: DFQATT and SNEGSKA (reference sequence). The covered CDR3 bases are TGCAGTGCTAGAGGGACACTGGCAGATACG. It codes for CSARGTLADT. The whole CDR3 sequence is CSARGTLADTQYF.

A word on this clone: A read error is possible here, since a much larger clone lies one base away. This CDR3 reads CATSIGGQFGIETQYF. The CDR3 DNA, read in part, is TGTGCCACTAGTATAGGCGGACAATTCGGGATAGAGACC. This chain uses TRBV19 with TRBJ2-5; D possibly matches TRBD1 or TRBD2 (5 bases each). The read is 3 residues too short to cover the CDR3 end, so that end is filled in from the germline J gene. The germline gives CDR1 LNHDA, CDR2 SQIVND (reference sequence). This CDR3 contains 16 residues.

There are many counts of this clone. With the read ending 3 residues before the CDR3 end, the germline J gene is used to fill in that end. V usage is TRBV29-1 and J usage is TRBJ2-2; perhaps TRBD1 as D (6 bases). This CDR3 spans 13 amino acids. The V end lost 6 bases, the J end lost 2 bases, and 10 bases lay between the germline ends. The germline V gene encodes CDR1 SQVTM and CDR2 ANQGSEA. CDR3 protein: CSVTGQNTGELFF. The part of the CDR3 DNA that was read is TGCAGCGTGACGGGACAAAACACCGGGGAG.